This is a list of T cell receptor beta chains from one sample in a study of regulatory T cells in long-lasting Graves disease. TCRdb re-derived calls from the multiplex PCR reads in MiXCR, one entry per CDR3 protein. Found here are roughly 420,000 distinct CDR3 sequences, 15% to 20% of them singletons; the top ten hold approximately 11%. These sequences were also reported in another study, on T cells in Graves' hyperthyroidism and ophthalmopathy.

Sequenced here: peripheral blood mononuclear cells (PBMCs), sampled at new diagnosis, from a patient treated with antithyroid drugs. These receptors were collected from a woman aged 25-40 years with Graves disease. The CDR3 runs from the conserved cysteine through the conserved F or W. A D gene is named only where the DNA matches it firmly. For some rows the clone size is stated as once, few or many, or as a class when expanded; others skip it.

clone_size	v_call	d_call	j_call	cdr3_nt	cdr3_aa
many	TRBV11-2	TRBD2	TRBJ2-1	TGTGCCAGCAGCCTGCGACTAGCGGTGTCCTACAATGAGCAGTTCTTC	CASSLRLAVSYNEQFF
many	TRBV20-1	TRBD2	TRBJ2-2	TGCAGTGCTACAGGACTAGCGGACGACACCGGGGAGCTGTTTTTT	CSATGLADDTGELFF
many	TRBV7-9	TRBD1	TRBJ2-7	TGTGCCAGCAGCTTAGCTATAGTACAGGGGGAGACCTACGAGCAGTACTTC	CASSLAIVQGETYEQYF
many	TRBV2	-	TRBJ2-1	TGTGCCAGCAGGGACTGGGTCGGCAGAGACTTATTCCGTGAGCAGTTCTTC	CASRDWVGRDLFREQFF
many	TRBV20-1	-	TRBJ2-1	TGCAGTGCCGTTACTAGCTCTGCTTACAATGAGCAGTTCTTC	CSAVTSSAYNEQFF
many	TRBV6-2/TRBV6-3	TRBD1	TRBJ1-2	TGTGCCAGCAGAAACAGGGGGCGGATCTATGGCTACACCTTC	CASRNRGRIYGYTF
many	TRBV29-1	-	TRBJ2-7	TGCAGCGTTAAGGACTTCTACGAGCAGTACTTC	CSVKDFYEQYF
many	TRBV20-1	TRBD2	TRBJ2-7	TGCAGTGCTAAGCCCCCTCTAGCGGGAGGGCCCTACGAGCAGTACTTC	CSAKPPLAGGPYEQYF
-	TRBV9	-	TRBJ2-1	TGTGCCAGCAGCGGTGGCAAAAGCGGCTACTACAATGAGCAGTTCTTC	CASSGGKSGYYNEQFF
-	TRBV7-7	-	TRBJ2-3	TGTGCTAGCAGCTCGGGTTTGGGGGGAACAGATACGCAGTATTTT	CASSSGLGGTDTQYF
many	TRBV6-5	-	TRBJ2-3	TGTGCCAGCAGTTACGAGGGACTTTTCACAGATACGCAGTATTTT	CASSYEGLFTDTQYF
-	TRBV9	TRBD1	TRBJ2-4	TGTGCCAGCAGCGTAGACGGGACAGTCGAAGACATTCAGTACTTC	CASSVDGTVEDIQYF
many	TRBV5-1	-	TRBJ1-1	TGCGCCAGCAGTCCTGACAGGACTGAAGCTTTCTTT	CASSPDRTEAFF
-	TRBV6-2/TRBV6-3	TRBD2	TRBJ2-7	TGTGCCAGCAGTTACTCGTCCCACGGGACTAGCCCTCCGGGTAGCGAGCAGTACTTC	CASSYSSHGTSPPGSEQYF
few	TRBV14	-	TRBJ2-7	TGTGCCAGCAGCCAAGCCCTGGGTTTTTCCTACGAGCAGTACTTC	CASSQALGFSYEQYF
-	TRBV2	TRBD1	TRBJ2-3	TGTGCCAGCCGGCAGGGGGCGGGTGATACGCAGTATTTT	CASRQGAGDTQYF
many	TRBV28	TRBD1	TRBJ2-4	TGTGCCAGCAGTTCCCCCGGGCAGGGGGCCCTACCGCAAAACATTCAGTACTTC	CASSSPGQGALPQNIQYF
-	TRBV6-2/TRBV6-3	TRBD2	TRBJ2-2	TGTGCCGGAAGACTAGCGGGAACGAACACCGGGGAGCTGTTTTTT	CAGRLAGTNTGELFF
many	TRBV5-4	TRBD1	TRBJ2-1	TGTGCCAGCAGCATTTACCGGGACAGTGGATACAATGAGCAGTTCTTC	CASSIYRDSGYNEQFF
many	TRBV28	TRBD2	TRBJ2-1	TGTGCCAGCAGTACCCCGAGCGGGGACTCCTACAATGAGCAGTTCTTC	CASSTPSGDSYNEQFF
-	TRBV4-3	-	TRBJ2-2	TGCGCCAGCAGCCAAGATCCGGCAAGGGTTACCAACACCGGGGAGCTGTTTTTT	CASSQDPARVTNTGELFF
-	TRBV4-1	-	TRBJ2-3	TGCGCCAGCAGCCAAGGGGGCCCTAGCACAGATACGCAGTATTTT	CASSQGGPSTDTQYF
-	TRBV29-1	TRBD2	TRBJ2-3	TGCAGCGTTGAAGCCCCCGCCCGGGAGGGCGTCATGTTGGCAGATACGCAGTATTTT	CSVEAPAREGVMLADTQYF
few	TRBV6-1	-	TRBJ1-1	TGTGCCAGCAGAGAGCAGTTGAACACTGAAGCTTTCTTT	CASREQLNTEAFF
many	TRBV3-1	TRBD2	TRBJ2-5	TGTGCCAGCAGCCAATTTGGGGGGACTAGCGGGAGGGAGACCCAGTACTTC	CASSQFGGTSGRETQYF
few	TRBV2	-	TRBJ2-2	TGTGCCAGCAGTTTATTCCCCCGGGGATCCACCGGGGAGCTGTTTTTT	CASSLFPRGSTGELFF
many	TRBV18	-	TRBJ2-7	TGTGCCAGCTCACCACGGGGGAACGAGCAGTACTTC	CASSPRGNEQYF
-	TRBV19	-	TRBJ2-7	TGTGCCAGTAGTACCCGAGTAAAGGGGGGCCTTTCCTACGAGCAGTACTTC	CASSTRVKGGLSYEQYF
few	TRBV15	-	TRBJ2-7	TGTGCCACCAGCAGCGAGGGGGTCTACGAGCAGTACTTC	CATSSEGVYEQYF
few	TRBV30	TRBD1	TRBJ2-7	TGTGCCTGGAGTCCAAGACAGGGGTACGAGCAGTACTTC	CAWSPRQGYEQYF
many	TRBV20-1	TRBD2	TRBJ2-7	TGCAGTGCTAGTTATTTAGCGGGAGCCTACGAGCAGTACTTC	CSASYLAGAYEQYF
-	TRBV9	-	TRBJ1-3	TGTGCCAGCAGCACCCGGGCCTCTGGAAACACCATATATTTT	CASSTRASGNTIYF
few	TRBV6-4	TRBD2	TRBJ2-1	TGTGCCAGCAGTGACGCGGGAGGGCCTTATGAGCAGTTCTTC	CASSDAGGPYEQFF
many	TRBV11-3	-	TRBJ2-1	TGTGCCAGCAGCGCCACACAGGGAAGCAATGAGCAGTTCTTC	CASSATQGSNEQFF
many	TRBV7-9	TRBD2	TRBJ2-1	TGTGCCAGCAGCTCCTCCTTTAGGGTAGCGGGAGGTCCCTCCGAGCAGTTCTTC	CASSSSFRVAGGPSEQFF
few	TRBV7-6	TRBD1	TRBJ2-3	TGTGCCAGCAGCTTAGAATACCGGGACAGGAGACTTCCACCCACAGATACGCAGTATTTT	CASSLEYRDRRLPPTDTQYF
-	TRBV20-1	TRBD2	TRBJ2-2	TGCAGTGCTGGGACTAGCGGGTCCGGGGAGCTGTTTTTT	CSAGTSGSGELFF
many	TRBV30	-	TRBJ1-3	TGTGCCTGCCCGGGACGCACGGGGGGCTCTGGAAACACCATATATTTT	CACPGRTGGSGNTIYF
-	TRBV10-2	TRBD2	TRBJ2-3	TGCGCCAGCAGTGAGGGTCCGGGACTACTCACAGATACGCAGTATTTT	CASSEGPGLLTDTQYF
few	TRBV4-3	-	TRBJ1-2	TGCGCCAGCAGCCAAGGGGGACCCACCTCAGCTAATGGCTACACCTTC	CASSQGGPTSANGYTF
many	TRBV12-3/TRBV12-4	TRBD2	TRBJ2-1	TGTGCCAGCAGTACCTGGGTCGGACTAGGACGGAATGAGCAGTTCTTC	CASSTWVGLGRNEQFF
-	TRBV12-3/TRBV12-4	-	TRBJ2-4	TGTGCCAGCAGCCAAGCCCTAACCCTAGCCAAAAACATTCAGTACTTC	CASSQALTLAKNIQYF
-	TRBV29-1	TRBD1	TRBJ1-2	TGCAGCGTTGAAGGGGGACAGGGTCGTGCTTACTATGGCTACACCTTC	CSVEGGQGRAYYGYTF
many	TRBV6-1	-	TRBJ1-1	TGTGCCAGCATCGGGACAGAAGCTTTCTTT	CASIGTEAFF
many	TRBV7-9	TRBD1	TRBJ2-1	TGTGCCAGCAGCTTATTGGCATCGGACAGGGTGTTCTTC	CASSLLASDRVFF
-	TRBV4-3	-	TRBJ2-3	TGCGCCAGCAGCCAAGATATTTCAGGGGCAGATACGCAGTATTTT	CASSQDISGADTQYF
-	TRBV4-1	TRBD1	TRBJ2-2	TGCGCCAGCAGCCTTTTGACAGGGTGGTCTGCCGGGGAGCTGTTTTTT	CASSLLTGWSAGELFF
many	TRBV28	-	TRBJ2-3	TGTGCCAGCAGTTTGCCCATCGTGGCACCTAGCACAGATACGCAGTATTTT	CASSLPIVAPSTDTQYF